This entry concerns a single T cell receptor (beta chain). Its antigen is currently unknown. These data originate in a study of T cell responses to AZD1222 COVID-19 vaccine. Study results and caveats: An increase in Spike-specific TCR breadth and depth was observed after two AZD1222 doses. Sampled repertoires all dated from after the peak T cell response. Mostly white British, mostly female donors; authors suggested clonal diversity may be underestimated.

Assay: immunoSEQ multiplex PCR; the TCRdb copy retains only in-frame clones and omits some. The sample holds 110,000 or so clones, around 90% seen once. This CDR3 is 14 amino acids long. Looked up from germline, CDR1 is MNHEY and CDR2 is SMNVEV (reference sequence). V lost 9 bases and J 7 bases, leaving 19 bases between the germline ends. Specimen: peripheral blood, collected on day 0 of AZD1222 vaccination. This TCR derives from an adult in good health. The chain carries TRBV27 and TRBJ2-1; either TRBD1 or TRBD2 may fit D (5 bases each). The chain's CDR3 is CASRGTYPRNEQFF. The CDR3 DNA is TGTGCCAGTCGAGGGACCTACCCCAGGAATGAGCAGTTCTTC.